What follows are 24 T cell receptor beta chains derived from one specimen sequenced in a study of T cells in Graves' hyperthyroidism and ophthalmopathy. Authors of the study amplified TCR beta CDR3 regions from RNA transcripts. Researchers ran a first-round RT-PCR on the TCR CDR3 using the HTBI primer set. A single record per CDR3 protein comes from TCRdb applying MiXCR to the multiplex PCR reads. The table shows some 490,000 distinct CDR3 sequences, with about 20% occurring only once. The sample was blood. These receptors all stem from a woman aged 70-85 years with Graves' ophthalmopathy.

This clonotype was recorded at least ten times. The chain joins TRBV20-1 to TRBJ1-1; no definite D call. CDR3 length equals 11 residues. Germline V gene data show CDR1 as DFQATT and CDR2 as SNEGSKA (reference sequence). Trimming shortened V by 5 bases and J by 4 bases, and 8 bases separated the two germline ends. CDR3 region: CSAPGVTEAFF. CDR3 nucleotide sequence: TGCAGTGCTCCTGGGGTCACTGAAGCTTTCTTT.

This clonotype came up a few times. The chain combines TRBV5-5 with TRBJ1-1; D may be TRBD1 (6 bases). With 1 base removed from V and 1 base from J, the gap between germline ends came to 11 bases. The germline gives CDR1 SGHKS, CDR2 YYEKEE (reference sequence). There are 15 residues in the CDR3. CDR3 loop: CASSLWTASNTEAFF. CDR3 bases: TGTGCCAGCAGCTTGTGGACAGCGTCGAACACTGAAGCTTTCTTT.

The V call is TRBV27, the J call TRBJ1-1, with no clear D. Germline CDR1 is MNHEY and CDR2 is SMNVEV (reference sequence). With 2 bases removed from V and 11 bases from J, the gap between germline ends came to 21 bases. This CDR3 comprises 15 residues. DNA for the CDR3: TGTGCCAGCAGTTTAGGGAAGGGCTGGGGTGTTACGGCTTTCTTT. The encoded protein is CASSLGKGWGVTAFF.

Concerning this clonotype: Mismatch with germline at one junction end may stem from a read error. The V call is TRBV7-3, the J call TRBJ2-1; D possibly corresponds to TRBD1 (6 bases). The CDR3 runs to 15 residues. The germline V gene has CDR1 SGHTA and CDR2 FQGTGA. CDR3 loop: CASSLGQGYYNEQFF. The DNA for the CDR3 is TGTGCTAGCAGCTTAGGGCAGGGGTACTACAATGAGCAGTTCTTC.

With respect to this clonotype: A single base separates this from a much larger clone, so it may be a read error. The CDR3 does not close with the conserved phenylalanine or tryptophan, likely indicating a read error. V and J are TRBV27 and TRBJ1-1, with D unresolved. The CDR3 contains 13 residues. Trimming left V 3 bases short and J 5 bases short, with 10 bases between. Germline V lookup: CDR1 MNHEY, CDR2 SMNVEV (reference sequence). In DNA form, the CDR3 reads TGTGCCAGCAGTTTCGGCAGTGGTACTGAAGCTTTCCTT. Amino acid sequence: CASSFGSGTEAFL.

The CDR3 coding sequence is TGTGCCAGCAGCCAAGGGGGAGGGGGCATTGGGGCTGAAGCTTTCTTT. Protein: CASSQGGGGIGAEAFF. The V and J genes are TRBV3-1 and TRBJ1-1; 7 bases match TRBD1. Germline loops: CDR1 LGHDT, CDR2 YNNKEL (reference sequence). V lost 1 base and J lost 6; bases outside the gene matches: 11. CDR3 length equals 16 residues.

The chain joins TRBV20-1 to TRBJ1-3; no reliable D call. The V end lost 1 base, the J end lost 3 bases, and 7 bases lay between the germline ends. There are 13 residues in the CDR3. Germline CDR1 DFQATT, CDR2 SNEGSKA (reference sequence). The CDR3 nucleotides are TGCAGTGCTAGAGGGATGAGTGGAAACACCATATATTTT. Translating gives CSARGMSGNTIYF.

This clonotype was recorded a few times. The chain uses TRBV12-3 or TRBV12-4 and TRBJ1-1; no definite D call. Trimming shortened V by 5 bases and J by 2 bases, and 15 bases separated the two germline ends. The CDR3 is made up of 15 amino acids. The CDR3, as DNA: TGTGCCAGCAGTCCACCTCGATGGGGAAACACTGAAGCTTTCTTT. Translation: CASSPPRWGNTEAFF.

This clonotype appeared many times. This chain links TRBV7-2 with TRBJ1-2; 7 nucleotides align to TRBD1. CDR3 size: 16 residues. With 1 base clipped from V and 8 bases from J, the junction kept 13 bases outside the gene matches. The germline V gene encodes CDR1 SGHTA and CDR2 FQGNSA. CDR3 in DNA: TGTGCCAGCAGCTTAGATTTGGACAGGCTCGCTACCGGCTACACCTTC. Translating it yields CASSLDLDRLATGYTF.

At least ten counts were recorded for this clonotype. The rearrangement links TRBV6-1 to TRBJ2-1, with 7 bases aligning to TRBD2. V was pared by 5 bases and J by 5 bases, with 15 bases of the junction left unmatched. This CDR3 contains 17 residues. Germline CDR1 is MNHNS and CDR2 is SASEGT. This CDR3 is CASSYAFWAGVNNEQFF. DNA for the CDR3: TGTGCCAGCAGTTACGCGTTTTGGGCGGGAGTTAACAATGAGCAGTTCTTC.

The CDR3 DNA is TGTGCCTGGAGTGCGGGACAGGGTAATCAGCCCCAGCATTTT. Amino acids: CAWSAGQGNQPQHF. This chain joins TRBV30 and TRBJ1-5; 9 nucleotides match TRBD1. Looked up from germline, CDR1 is GTSNPN and CDR2 is SVGIG (reference sequence). CDR3 size: 14 residues. V lost 1 base and J lost 4; bases outside the gene matches: 2.

The chain joins TRBV6-1 to TRBJ2-7, with 7 positions matching TRBD1. CDR3 length: 15 residues. After removal of 4 bases from V and 3 bases from J, the junction contained 9 bases not matched to a gene. Germline V gene lookup returns CDR1 MNHNS and CDR2 SASEGT. Here the CDR3 DNA reads TGTGCCAGCAGTGTAGAAGGGGGCGCAGTCTACGAGCAGTACTTC. Encoded protein: CASSVEGGAVYEQYF.

On this clonotype: A much bigger clone sits one base away, suggesting this may be a read error. The chain couples TRBV6-5 to TRBJ2-7; D possibly corresponds to TRBD2 (5 bases). Germline V gene lookup returns CDR1 MNHEY and CDR2 SVGAGI. The germline V and J ends were trimmed by 0 bases and 5 bases, with 20 bases remaining between them. This CDR3 has 17 residues. CDR3: CASSYSGSRTLEHEQYF. CDR3 nucleotide sequence: TGTGCCAGCAGTTACTCGGGCTCTAGGACTCTAGAGCACGAGCAGTACTTC.

As regards this clonotype: A much larger clone lies one base from this, so it may be a read error. The chain employs TRBV27 and TRBJ1-1, with 9 bases fitting TRBD1. Germline V gene data show CDR1 as MNHEY and CDR2 as SMNVEV (reference sequence). CDR3 length: 14 residues. The CDR3 region has the DNA TGTGCCGGCAGTCTCTGGACAGGGGACACTGAAGCTTTCTTT. Its protein product is CAGSLWTGDTEAFF.

The chain employs TRBV7-9 and TRBJ2-3; 9 positions match TRBD2. This CDR3 has 17 residues. The germline gives CDR1 SEHNR, CDR2 FQNEAQ (reference sequence). Trimming cost V 5 bases and J 6 bases; bases outside gene matches: 15. CDR3: CASSTREVAGAADTQYF. Written as DNA, the CDR3 is TGTGCCAGCAGCACCCGGGAGGTAGCGGGAGCAGCGGATACGCAGTATTTT.

V gene TRBV7-8 combines with J gene TRBJ2-5; D assignment may be TRBD1 or TRBD2 (5 bases each). The germline gives CDR1 SGHVS, CDR2 FQNEAQ. The CDR3 runs 15 residues. The V end was cut by 5 bases, the J end by 4 bases, with 17 bases between. The CDR3: CASSLGMGERETQYF. Here the CDR3 DNA reads TGTGCCAGCAGCCTGGGAATGGGGGAGAGAGAGACCCAGTACTTC.

This clonotype was counted at least ten times. The chain has TRBV27 and TRBJ2-1; TRBD1 matches at 10 bases. The V segment lost 6 bases and the J segment 1 base; nucleotides outside the gene matches: 3. From germline, CDR1 is MNHEY and CDR2 SMNVEV (reference sequence). This CDR3 comprises 15 residues. The CDR3, as DNA: TGTGCCAGCAGCCCGGACAGGGGGTCCTACAATGAGCAGTTCTTC. It yields the protein CASSPDRGSYNEQFF.

The chain uses TRBV30 and TRBJ2-7; unclear D gene. V gave up 3 bases and J gave up 2 bases, with 8 bases separating them. CDR1 is GTSNPN and CDR2 is SVGIG in the germline V gene (reference sequence). The CDR3 runs to 12 residues. CDR3 sequence: CAWSRRPYEQYF. The CDR3 DNA reads as TGTGCCTGGAGCAGGAGACCCTACGAGCAGTACTTC.

This clonotype has only a few counts. The chain joins TRBV30 to TRBJ1-3, with D unclear. The V gene lost 3 bases and the J gene lost 0 bases, with 9 bases spanning the gap. The germline V gene has CDR1 GTSNPN and CDR2 SVGIG (reference sequence). The CDR3 runs 14 residues. The DNA for the CDR3 is TGTGCCTGGAGCCGTGACTCCTCTGGAAACACCATATATTTT. Its protein is CAWSRDSSGNTIYF.

This chain connects TRBV14 to TRBJ2-1; D may be TRBD1 (5 bases). Per germline, CDR1 SGHDN and CDR2 FVKESK. The V and J ends lost 8 bases and 2 bases respectively, with 13 bases between them. The CDR3 totals 14 residues. The CDR3 sequence is CASQDSLTYNEQFF. Here the CDR3 DNA reads TGTGCCAGCCAAGACAGTCTTACCTACAATGAGCAGTTCTTC.

This clonotype was observed once. The J gene is TRBJ1-1, the V gene TRBV5-1; possible D gene TRBD1, 6 bases. CDR1 is SGHRS, CDR2 YFSETQ, per germline. The CDR3 contains 16 residues. Trimming removed 5 bases from V and 0 bases from J, with 17 bases in between. CDR3 nucleotides: TGCGCCAGCAGTGGAGGGGGGACCCCTCTGAACACTGAAGCTTTCTTT. It codes for CASSGGGTPLNTEAFF.

This clonotype was recorded only once. This sequence joins TRBV20-1 and TRBJ2-1, with D hard to call. The CDR3 is 15 amino acids. The germline V gene encodes CDR1 DFQATT and CDR2 SNEGSKA (reference sequence). The V end was cut by 1 base, the J end by 0 bases, with 10 bases between. The CDR3 region has the DNA TGCAGTGCTAGAGTAGCACAGAGCTCCTACAATGAGCAGTTCTTC. The encoded protein is CSARVAQSSYNEQFF.

This clonotype came up many times. The chain employs TRBV6-1 and TRBJ1-1; no reliable D call. V dropped 4 bases and J dropped 8 bases, with 8 bases sitting between them. CDR3 length: 11 residues. Germline lookup yields CDR1 MNHNS and CDR2 SASEGT. In nucleotides, the CDR3 is TGTGCCAGCAGTGTAGATTTAGAAGCTTTCTTT. Protein: CASSVDLEAFF.

This clonotype was seen ten or more times. This chain links TRBV20-1 with TRBJ1-1; possible D gene TRBD1, 6 bases. CDR1 is DFQATT and CDR2 is SNEGSKA in the germline V gene (reference sequence). The CDR3 sequence is 15 residues long. V shed 3 bases and J shed 3 bases, with 17 bases lying between them. In nucleotides, the CDR3 is TGCAGTGCTAGTTTTCCAGGGGCTTGGGACACTGAAGCTTTCTTT. Translation gives CSASFPGAWDTEAFF.